The next 27 T cell receptor beta chains were all read from a single sample in a study of identical twins. TCRdb ran MiXCR on the 5' RACE reads and lists one entry per CDR3 protein. The repertoire holds about 660,000 distinct CDR3 sequences, with 8.5% to 9.5% as singletons. In addition, the sample was reused for a study of yellow fever vaccine responses in identical twins.

The sequenced sample was PBMCs. The receptor source for this set is a young woman in good health.

The gene calls are TRBV19 and TRBJ2-6; 8 nucleotides line up with TRBD1. Germline V gene lookup returns CDR1 LNHDA and CDR2 SQIVND (reference sequence). V was pared by 5 bases and J by 0 bases, with 6 bases of the junction left unmatched. The CDR3 loop spans 17 amino acids. The CDR3 nucleotides are TGTGCCAGTAGTGCACAGGGGGTCATCTCTGGGGCCAACGTCCTGACTTTC. The encoded protein is CASSAQGVISGANVLTF.

This rearrangement joins TRBV4-2 to TRBJ2-3; tentatively, D is TRBD2 (6 bases). Germline V gives CDR1 LGHNA, CDR2 YNFKEQ. The CDR3 consists of 17 residues. Trimming took off 4 bases at V and 2 bases at J, with 19 bases between the two ends. CDR3: CASSRREGLPATDTQYF. The CDR3 nucleotides read TGTGCCAGCAGCCGGAGGGAAGGACTGCCCGCCACAGATACGCAGTATTTT.

V gene TRBV20-1 combines with J gene TRBJ2-5, with 7 bases matching TRBD2. The CDR3 extends over 15 amino acids. V dropped 4 bases and J dropped 3; count of bases not matched to a gene: 11. Germline V gene data show CDR1 as DFQATT and CDR2 as SNEGSKA (reference sequence). The CDR3 sequence is CSAIDQASGKETQYF. In nucleotides, the CDR3 is TGCAGTGCTATTGACCAGGCTAGCGGAAAAGAGACCCAGTACTTC.

This clonotype has more than one count but fewer than ten. The chain joins TRBV15 to TRBJ2-1; TRBD1 matches 11 bases. Germline trimming cut 5 bases from V and 7 bases from J; bases unmatched to any gene: 7. The CDR3 spans 15 residues. CDR1 is LNHNV and CDR2 is YYDKDF in the germline V gene (reference sequence). The CDR3 loop is CATSPGTGGKNEQFF. In DNA form, the CDR3 reads TGTGCCACCAGCCCTGGGACAGGGGGAAAGAATGAGCAGTTCTTC.

The table lists this clonotype with a few counts. This chain links TRBV15 with TRBJ2-1, with D hard to call. The germline CDR1 and CDR2 sequences are LNHNV and YYDKDF (reference sequence). The length of the CDR3 is 15 residues. Trimming shortened V by 3 bases and J by 4 bases, and 13 bases separated the two germline ends. The CDR3 coding sequence is TGTGCCACCAGCAGGGGTGGGCAGCCTTACAATGAGCAGTTCTTC. It specifies CATSRGGQPYNEQFF.

The rearrangement uses TRBV20-1 and TRBJ2-7, with D possibly being TRBD2 (5 bases). The germline V gene encodes CDR1 DFQATT and CDR2 SNEGSKA (reference sequence). CDR3 length: 14 residues. The CDR3 DNA follows: TGCAGCGTCCTAGCCCGGACCAGCTCCTACGAGCAGTACTTC. It encodes CSVLARTSSYEQYF.

This clonotype showed up just a few times. The V gene is TRBV11-3, the J gene TRBJ2-2, with TRBD2 matching 8 bases. This CDR3 contains 17 residues. J lost 4 bases, V lost 3 bases, and 10 bases had no gene match. In germline, CDR1 is SGHNT, CDR2 YENEEA. This CDR3 reads CASSFSMSGTSTGELFF. The DNA for the CDR3 is TGTGCCAGCAGCTTCTCAATGTCTGGGACTAGCACCGGGGAGCTGTTTTTT. The full variable domain, its missing parts supplied by reference TRBV11-3 and TRBJ2-2, is EAGVVQSPRYKIIEKKQPVAFWCNPISGHNTLYWYLQNLGQGPELLIRYENEEAVDDSQLPKDRFSAERLKGVDSTLKIQPAELGDSAVYLCASSFSMSGTSTGELFFGEGSRLTVL.

This clonotype has at least ten counts. The CDR3 protein is CASSDIAYEQYF. CDR3 DNA: TGTGCCAGCAGTGATATCGCCTACGAGCAGTACTTC. The rearrangement links TRBV2 to TRBJ2-7; D gene ambiguous. The V and J ends lost 3 bases and 2 bases respectively, with 5 bases between them. Germline CDR1 reads SNHLY; CDR2 reads FYNNEI. The CDR3 totals 12 residues.

This clonotype showed up just a few times. The V call is TRBV3-1, the J call TRBJ1-2; D remains unclear. V lost 0 bases and J 6 bases, leaving 14 bases between the germline ends. CDR1 is LGHDT, CDR2 YNNKEL, per germline (reference sequence). CDR3 size: 15 residues. CDR3 sequence (DNA): TGTGCCAGCAGCCAAGATCGGATTTTATTGGATGGCTACACCTTC. Its protein is CASSQDRILLDGYTF. Together with reference TRBV3-1 and TRBJ1-2, the CDR3 gives the full variable domain: DTAVSQTPKYLVTQMGNDKSIKCEQNLGHDTMYWYKQDSKKFLKIMFSYNNKELIINETVPNRFSPKSPDKAHLNLHINSLELGDSAVYFCASSQDRILLDGYTFGSGTRLTVV.

This clonotype was found a few times. V gene TRBV27 combines with J gene TRBJ2-1; TRBD2 aligns across 11 bases. CDR1 MNHEY and CDR2 SMNVEV come from the germline V gene (reference sequence). Losses at the gene ends were 3 bases for V and 6 bases for J; bases not matched to a gene: 7. This CDR3 comprises 16 residues. CDR3 region: CASSFTSGRRGNEQFF. DNA for the CDR3: TGTGCCAGCAGTTTTACTAGCGGGAGACGCGGCAATGAGCAGTTCTTC.

This clonotype was observed many times. V usage is TRBV27 and J usage is TRBJ2-1, with D unclear. The CDR3 is 15 residues long. Trimming removed 5 bases from V and 3 bases from J, with 14 bases in between. CDR1 is MNHEY, CDR2 SMNVEV, per germline (reference sequence). The CDR3 region is CASSMELSFYNEQFF. The CDR3 DNA sequence: TGTGCCAGCAGTATGGAACTTTCGTTCTACAATGAGCAGTTCTTC.

At least ten counts were recorded for this clonotype. This chain joins TRBV10-3 and TRBJ2-7; D is unresolved. Germline CDR1 and CDR2: ENHRY and SYGVKD. The CDR3 extends over 15 amino acids. The germline V and J ends were trimmed by 0 bases and 4 bases, with 13 bases remaining between them. CDR3: CAISESGGPIYEQYF. CDR3 nucleotide sequence: TGTGCCATCAGTGAGTCAGGCGGACCTATTTACGAGCAGTACTTC.

The chain couples TRBV27 to TRBJ2-5; 9 nucleotides align to TRBD1. CDR3 length: 13 amino acids. V gave up 8 bases and J gave up 3 bases; unmatched junction bases: 4. The germline gives CDR1 MNHEY, CDR2 SMNVEV (reference sequence). The CDR3 DNA reads as TGTGCCAGCGGACAGGGGAACGAAGAGACCCAGTACTTC. Amino acids: CASGQGNEETQYF.

This clonotype showed up just a few times. The chain links TRBV5-1 to TRBJ2-5, with TRBD1 as a possible D gene (5 bases). V was cut by 1 base and J by 2 bases, with 12 bases left in between. The CDR3 totals 15 residues. CDR1 is SGHRS and CDR2 is YFSETQ in the germline V gene. In DNA, the CDR3 is TGCGCCAGCAGCTTGATAAGGGGCCCTCAAGAGACCCAGTACTTC. Amino acids: CASSLIRGPQETQYF.

The table lists this clonotype with many counts. This chain uses TRBV20-1 with TRBJ2-1; TRBD2 aligns across 13 bases. The CDR3 extends over 15 amino acids. After removal of 3 bases from V and 8 bases from J, the junction contained 7 bases not matched to a gene. CDR1 is DFQATT, CDR2 SNEGSKA, per germline (reference sequence). This CDR3 reads CSASGTSGNLDEQFF. The CDR3 coding sequence is TGCAGTGCTAGTGGGACTAGCGGGAATTTGGATGAGCAGTTCTTC.

The sample holds many counts of this clonotype. This sequence joins TRBV10-3 and TRBJ2-2, with D hard to call. Trimming took off 9 bases at V and 3 bases at J, with 8 bases between the two ends. Germline CDR1 and CDR2: ENHRY and SYGVKD. The CDR3 is 12 residues long. CDR3 nucleotides: TGTGCCATTCCGTCGGACACCGGGGAGCTGTTTTTT. Translating it yields CAIPSDTGELFF.

In this sample, this clonotype turned up many times. This chain uses TRBV4-2 with TRBJ2-3, with 12 nucleotides matching TRBD2. CDR3 size: 15 residues. Trimming at V came to 4 bases and at J to 4 bases, leaving 3 bases not matched to a gene. The germline CDR1 and CDR2 sequences are LGHNA and YNFKEQ. The DNA for the CDR3 is TGTGCCAGCAGCCCTAGCGGGAGGGCCCCAGATACGCAGTATTTT. The encoded protein is CASSPSGRAPDTQYF.

This clonotype was found many times. The V call is TRBV20-1, the J call TRBJ1-1; the match to TRBD1 covers 9 bases. The junction had 13 bases not matched to a gene; V was cut back by 5 bases and J by 3 bases. This CDR3 has 16 residues. Germline V gives CDR1 DFQATT, CDR2 SNEGSKA (reference sequence). CDR3 DNA sequence: TGCAGTGCTTCCCCGGGACAGGGTCTGGGATACACTGAAGCTTTCTTT. Its protein product is CSASPGQGLGYTEAFF.

This sequence joins TRBV25-1 and TRBJ2-3; TRBD1 might be the D (6 bases). V lost 8 bases to trimming and J lost 0 bases, with 12 bases between them. The CDR3 runs to 14 residues. Germline CDR1 reads MGHDK; CDR2 reads SYGVNS. CDR3 DNA: TGTGCCAGCTTGGACAGTAAAAGCACAGATACGCAGTATTTT. Its translation: CASLDSKSTDTQYF. Drawing the rest from reference TRBV25-1 and TRBJ2-3, the complete variable domain is EADIYQTPRYLVIGTGKKITLECSQTMGHDKMYWYQQDPGMELHLIHYSYGVNSTEKGDLSSESTVSRIRTEHFPLTLESARPSHTSQYLCASLDSKSTDTQYFGPGTRLTVL.

The chain employs TRBV20-1 and TRBJ2-7, with D unclear. V was shortened by 3 bases and J by 6 bases, with 12 bases between the two germline ends. Germline V gene sequence: CDR1 DFQATT, CDR2 SNEGSKA (reference sequence). The CDR3 is 12 amino acids. The CDR3 loop is CSARTTYSEQYF. For the CDR3, the DNA is TGCAGTGCTAGGACGACCTATTCCGAGCAGTACTTC.

This clonotype occurred a few times. The rearrangement uses TRBV6-1 and TRBJ2-7, with 8 bases matching TRBD1. The CDR3 is made up of 15 amino acids. Germline V gene data show CDR1 as MNHNS and CDR2 as SASEGT. J gave up 0 bases and V 6 bases, and 7 bases lay outside the gene matches. CDR3 residues: CASRPSTGASYEQYF. The CDR3 bases are TGTGCCAGCAGACCCTCGACAGGGGCCTCCTACGAGCAGTACTTC.

The chain is built from TRBV3-1 and TRBJ1-2; no reliable D call. In germline, CDR1 is LGHDT, CDR2 YNNKEL (reference sequence). There are 12 residues in the CDR3. V was shortened by 3 bases and J by 8 bases, with 10 bases between the two germline ends. The CDR3 region is CASSHALGGYTF. Written as DNA, the CDR3 is TGTGCCAGCAGCCATGCCCTGGGCGGCTACACCTTC.

This clonotype came up a few times. The rearrangement links TRBV19 to TRBJ2-2; D possibly corresponds to TRBD2 (6 bases). There are 16 residues in the CDR3. CDR1 is LNHDA, CDR2 SQIVND, per germline (reference sequence). The ends were cut back, 7 bases at V and 1 base at J, with 16 bases in the middle. In DNA, the CDR3 is TGTGCCAGTAAAGAGACCGGGACTGGGAACACCGGGGAGCTGTTTTTT. It is translated as CASKETGTGNTGELFF. The full variable domain, with the rest looked up from reference TRBV19 and TRBJ2-2, is DGGITQSPKYLFRKEGQNVTLSCEQNLNHDAMYWYRQDPGQGLRLIYYSQIVNDFQKGDIAEGYSVSREKKESFPLTVTSAQKNPTAFYLCASKETGTGNTGELFFGEGSRLTVL.

This clonotype was seen ten or more times. The V gene is TRBV12-3 or TRBV12-4, the J gene TRBJ2-1; possible D gene TRBD2, 5 bases. The length of the CDR3 is 16 residues. Trimming shortened V by 1 base and J by 5 bases, and 15 bases separated the two germline ends. The DNA for the CDR3 is TGTGCCAGCAGTTTAGGGCCCATAGCGTCAAACAATGAGCAGTTCTTC. It encodes CASSLGPIASNNEQFF.

In this sample, this clonotype turned up many times. This chain links TRBV24-1 with TRBJ2-3; possibly TRBD2 for D (6 bases). The CDR3 is made up of 15 amino acids. V was clipped by 3 bases and J by 5 bases, with 14 bases between them. Germline CDR1 is KGHDR and CDR2 is SFDVKD. The CDR3 DNA is TGTGCCACCAGTGATACGGGGGTCTCCCGAGATACGCAGTATTTT. The encoded protein is CATSDTGVSRDTQYF.

This clonotype was recorded a few times. The chain has TRBV6-5 and TRBJ2-5; 12 bases align to TRBD2. Trimming removed 4 bases from V and 4 bases from J; junction bases left unmatched: 7. Germline assignment: CDR1 MNHEY and CDR2 SVGAGI. The CDR3 sequence is 16 residues long. DNA of the CDR3: TGTGCCAGCAGTTCCCTAGCGGGAGGGCTGGGAGAGACCCAGTACTTC. Encoded protein: CASSSLAGGLGETQYF.

This clonotype was seen repeatedly, ten times or more. The J gene is TRBJ2-6, the V gene TRBV10-3; D tentatively fits TRBD1 or TRBD2 (5 bases each). The germline gives CDR1 ENHRY, CDR2 SYGVKD. V lost 5 bases, J lost 0 bases, and 17 bases lay in between. The CDR3 contains 18 residues. In DNA form, the CDR3 reads TGTGCCATCAGTTTATCCGGGGCTAAAAACTCTGGGGCCAACGTCCTGACTTTC. Amino acids: CAISLSGAKNSGANVLTF.